This is a list of T cell receptor beta chains from one sample in a study of T cell responses to AZD1222 COVID-19 vaccine. Profiled with immunoSEQ multiplex PCR; TCRdb holds only in-frame clones, not every one. In the table there are roughly 100,000 clones, about 94% of which are singletons. The source material was peripheral blood, sampled on day 0 of AZD1222 vaccination. The receptor source for this set is an adult in good health. The CDR3 runs from the conserved cysteine through the conserved F or W. The D gene is left open where the match is weak. Clone size appears in some rows only: once, few, many, or a class for an expanded clone.

cdr3_aa cdr3_nt clone_size j_call d_call v_call
CASRTNSGNTIYF TGTGCCTCCAGGACCAATTCTGGAAACACCATATATTTT . TRBJ1-3 . TRBV30
CASSSSPGLEEETQYF TGTGCCAGCAGCTCCTCTCCGGGACTCGAAGAAGAGACCCAGTACTTC . TRBJ2-5 . TRBV11-2
CASSQAAFGYTF TGCGCCAGCAGCCAAGCAGCCTTTGGCTACACCTTC . TRBJ1-2 . TRBV4-1
CASSSYGTTDSPLHF TGTGCCAGCAGCTCCTACGGGACAACCGATTCACCCCTCCACTTT . TRBJ1-6 . TRBV11-2
CATLSGQDYSNYGYTF TGTGCCACTCTTTCGGGACAGGACTATTCTAACTATGGCTACACCTTC . TRBJ1-2 TRBD1 TRBV13
CASSEDRGDEQYF TGTGCCAGCAGTGAAGACAGGGGGGACGAGCAGTACTTC . TRBJ2-7 TRBD1 TRBV25-1
CASMGGSFHEQYF TGTGCCAGCATGGGGGGCTCCTTTCACGAGCAGTACTTC . TRBJ2-7 . TRBV27
CASSLTGEYGYTF TGCGCCAGCAGCTTAACAGGGGAATATGGCTACACCTTC once TRBJ1-2 TRBD1 TRBV5-1
CASTLQGNYGYTF TGTGCCAGCACCCTACAGGGTAACTATGGCTACACCTTC few TRBJ1-2 . TRBV5-5
CASSLLAFSSYNEQFF TGTGCCAGCAGCCTGCTTGCCTTTAGCTCCTACAATGAGCAGTTCTTC . TRBJ2-1 . TRBV5-5
CASEVRSYNEQFF TGTGCCAGCGAGGTTCGCTCCTACAATGAGCAGTTCTTC once TRBJ2-1 . TRBV2
CASSLDRGETEAFF TGTGCCAGCAGCTTAGACAGGGGTGAAACTGAAGCTTTCTTT . TRBJ1-1 TRBD1 TRBV7-2
CASQGLETQYF TGTGCCAGCCAGGGGTTGGAGACCCAGTACTTC . TRBJ2-5 . TRBV25-1
CSASPQGRSNEKLFF TGCAGTGCTAGTCCGCAGGGACGGTCTAATGAAAAACTGTTTTTT . TRBJ1-4 . TRBV20-1
CASSWTSGETQYF TGTGCCAGCAGTTGGACTAGCGGGGAGACCCAGTACTTC . TRBJ2-5 TRBD2 TRBV12-3/TRBV12-4
CASSYSPQAYGYTF TGTGCCAGCAGTTACTCCCCGCAGGCCTATGGCTACACCTTC . TRBJ1-2 . TRBV6-6
CASSRLSSYEQYF TGTGCCAGCAGCCGCCTCTCTAGCTACGAGCAGTACTTC once TRBJ2-7 . TRBV3-1/TRBV3-2
CASKQGARGYTF TGTGCCAGCAAACAGGGGGCGCGAGGCTACACCTTC . TRBJ1-2 TRBD1 TRBV6-5
CASSQDSGILGAGELFF TGTGCCAGCAGCCAAGATTCGGGTATTCTTGGGGCCGGGGAGCTGTTTTTT . TRBJ2-2 . TRBV3-1/TRBV3-2
CASSPLGQGGYEQYF TGTGCCAGCTCACCCCTAGGACAGGGGGGCTACGAGCAGTACTTC few TRBJ2-7 TRBD1 TRBV18
CASSADRNYGYTF TGTGCCAGCTCAGCAGACAGAAACTATGGCTACACCTTC . TRBJ1-2 . TRBV18
CASSLGPNRNNEQFF TGTGCCAGCAGCCTCGGGCCCAATAGAAACAATGAGCAGTTCTTC . TRBJ2-1 . TRBV7-3
CASSFASGYSILLFF TGTGCCAGCAGTTTTGCCTCCGGGTACTCGATTCTCTTGTTCTTC . TRBJ2-1 . TRBV28
CATSRPPGYGLSGNTIYF TGTGCCACCAGCAGACCCCCAGGGTATGGCCTCTCTGGAAACACCATATATTTT . TRBJ1-3 . TRBV15
CASSGNTYNEQFF TGTGCCAGCAGCGGAAATACCTACAATGAGCAGTTCTTC . TRBJ2-1 . TRBV9
CASSLGRLAGIQETQYF TGTGCCAGCAGCTTGGGAAGACTAGCGGGGATCCAAGAGACCCAGTACTTC . TRBJ2-5 TRBD2 TRBV5-8
CASSPTGWRETQYF TGTGCCAGCAGCCCTACAGGGTGGAGGGAGACCCAGTACTTC once TRBJ2-5 . TRBV7-9
CASSQGPGASQPQHF TGCGCCAGCAGCCAAGGTCCAGGGGCGAGTCAGCCCCAGCATTTT . TRBJ1-5 . TRBV4-1
CASSPTTGGGPRNGYTF TGTGCCAGCAGCCCAACGACAGGGGGCGGACCGAGGAATGGCTACACCTTC . TRBJ1-2 TRBD1 TRBV9
CASSLGRADTQYF TGCGCCAGCAGCTTGGGCCGGGCAGATACGCAGTATTTT . TRBJ2-3 . TRBV5-1
CASSQGSPDSGNTIYF TGTGCCAGCAGCCAAGGGTCCCCAGACTCTGGAAACACCATATATTTT . TRBJ1-3 . TRBV3-1/TRBV3-2
CATSTRTDYGYTF TGTGCCACCAGTACTCGGACCGACTATGGCTACACCTTC . TRBJ1-2 . TRBV24-1
CASSPLVYANTGELFF TGTGCCAGTAGTCCCCTCGTCTACGCGAACACCGGGGAGCTGTTTTTT once TRBJ2-2 . TRBV19
CASSRTPGTGNNQPQHF TGTGCCAGCAGCCGAACACCCGGGACAGGGAACAATCAGCCCCAGCATTTT . TRBJ1-5 TRBD1 TRBV3-1/TRBV3-2
CASSHLRATNEKLFF TGCGCCAGCAGCCATCTCCGGGCAACTAATGAAAAACTGTTTTTT . TRBJ1-4 . TRBV4-1
CASRFNPTGGTEAFF TGTGCCAGCCGATTTAATCCGACAGGGGGGACTGAAGCTTTCTTT . TRBJ1-1 TRBD1 TRBV18
CAVDRGIEAFF TGTGCCGTAGACAGGGGCATTGAAGCTTTCTTT . TRBJ1-1 TRBD1 TRBV12-3/TRBV12-4
CASSPQDRVLWSTEAFF TGTGCCAGCAGCCCCCAGGACAGGGTGTTGTGGAGCACTGAAGCTTTCTTT . TRBJ1-1 TRBD1 TRBV7-8
CASSLGTATEAFF TGTGCCAGCAGCCTGGGGACAGCAACTGAAGCTTTCTTT . TRBJ1-1 TRBD1 TRBV7-9
CASSPLRRNTEAFF TGTGCCAGCTCGCCCTTGAGAAGGAACACTGAAGCTTTCTTT . TRBJ1-1 . TRBV5-4
CASSGPGLAGGRFNF TGTGCCAGTAGTGGTCCGGGACTAGCGGGGGGGCGGTTCAACTTC . TRBJ2-7 TRBD2 TRBV19
CASSVKRGQAVGTGELFF TGTGCCAGCAGCGTAAAACGCGGGCAGGCTGTTGGCACCGGGGAGCTGTTTTTT . TRBJ2-2 . TRBV9
CACKLTGIYNEQFF TGTGCCTGCAAGCTAACGGGAATCTACAATGAGCAGTTCTTC . TRBJ2-1 . TRBV30
CASSPIPQGAHEQYF TGTGCCAGCTCACCCATCCCACAGGGGGCCCACGAGCAGTACTTC . TRBJ2-7 TRBD1 TRBV18
CASIKDSNQPQHF TGTGCCAGCATAAAGGATAGCAATCAGCCCCAGCATTTT once TRBJ1-5 . TRBV28
CASSYLWGQNTEAFF TGTGCCAGCAGTTACTTATGGGGCCAAAACACTGAAGCTTTCTTT . TRBJ1-1 . TRBV27